One and the same sample provided the 18 T cell receptor beta chains below, sequenced in a study of neurological immune-mediated disorders. Each CDR3 protein is one row after TCRdb ran MiXCR on the 5' RACE reads. The data show about 84,000 distinct CDR3 sequences, 3.5% to 5.5% seen once. Time point noted: longitudinal time-point 3. Specimen: PBMCs. These receptors all come from a woman aged 55-69 years with multiple sclerosis.

This clonotype was picked up many times. The V and J genes are TRBV7-6 and TRBJ2-5, with D unclear. From germline, CDR1 is SGHVS and CDR2 FNYEAQ. The CDR3 spans 11 residues. V was cut by 4 bases and J by 4 bases, with 4 bases left in between. CDR3 sequence reads: CASSSLETQYF. CDR3 in DNA: TGTGCCAGCAGCTCCTTAGAGACCCAGTACTTC.

In its sample, this clonotype was seen many times. The chain is built from TRBV7-2 and TRBJ2-2; 10 bases fit TRBD2. Germline V CDR1 and CDR2: SGHTA, FQGNSA. This CDR3 is 16 amino acids long. The J segment lost 4 bases and the V segment lost 4 bases, leaving 6 bases of the junction unmatched. DNA of the CDR3: TGTGCCAGCAGCTCTCAGCGGGGGGGCGGCACCGGGGAGCTGTTTTTT. Protein: CASSSQRGGGTGELFF.

This clonotype came up many times. The genes are TRBV21-1 and TRBJ1-5; whether TRBD1, the table's D call, matches the DNA was not checked. TRBV21-1 is given as a pseudogene. This CDR3 is 8 amino acids long. The CDR3 region is CASTDGNF. The CDR3 DNA reads TGTGCCAGCACCGACGGGAATTTT.

This clonotype appeared many times. The chain combines TRBV6-6 with TRBJ2-7; D uncertain. The CDR3 runs to 13 residues. V shed 6 bases and J shed 7 bases, with 16 bases lying between them. The germline CDR1 and CDR2 sequences are MNHNY and SVGAGI (reference sequence). This CDR3 reads CASRVLVSSEQYF. The CDR3 nucleotides read TGTGCCAGCAGGGTGTTAGTATCAAGTGAGCAGTACTTC.

A note on this clonotype: One base away lies a much larger clone, so this may be a sequencing read error. The rearrangement uses TRBV11-2 and TRBJ2-1, with D possibly being TRBD2 (6 bases). Looked up from germline, CDR1 is SGHAT and CDR2 is FQNNGV. V lost 1 base and J 8 bases, leaving 18 bases between the germline ends. CDR3 length: 16 residues. The CDR3 nucleotides read TGTGCCAGCAGCTTAGGACTAGAGGGCTCCGGGTATGAGCAGTTCTTC. Amino acids: CASSLGLEGSGYEQFF.

Only a few counts were recorded for this clonotype. J is TRBJ1-4 and V is TRBV20-1; 7 positions agree with TRBD1. Germline-derived CDR1 and CDR2 are DFQATT and SNEGSKA (reference sequence). The CDR3 has 17 residues. V gave up 6 bases and J gave up 0 bases; unmatched junction bases: 13. The CDR3 DNA is TGCAGTGCAGCCCCGGCAGGGGGTGAGGCAACTAATGAAAAACTGTTTTTT. Amino acids: CSAAPAGGEATNEKLFF.

The chain combines TRBV6-6 with TRBJ2-7; the D gene is possibly TRBD1 (6 bases). V was shortened by 6 bases and J by 1 base, with 16 bases between the two germline ends. This CDR3 spans 15 amino acids. CDR1 is MNHNY and CDR2 is SVGAGI in the germline V gene (reference sequence). CDR3 nucleotides: TGTGCCAGCAGCGCCCGACAGGTAACTTCCTACGAGCAGTACTTC. This translates into CASSARQVTSYEQYF.

This clonotype was seen ten or more times. The chain combines TRBV14 with TRBJ2-7, with D unresolved. Germline CDR1 SGHDN, CDR2 FVKESK. The CDR3 loop spans 13 amino acids. Trimming shortened V by 4 bases and J by 4 bases, and 11 bases separated the two germline ends. CDR3 sequence (DNA): TGTGCCAGCAGCCTCTACCCCAGTTACGAGCAGTACTTC. Translation: CASSLYPSYEQYF.

There are many counts of this clonotype. CDR3 sequence reads: CASRRGGQGDEKLFF. The CDR3 DNA reads as TGCGCCAGCAGACGTGGAGGACAGGGGGATGAAAAACTGTTTTTT. V gene TRBV5-1 combines with J gene TRBJ1-4; 10 nucleotides agree with TRBD1. Germline CDR1 SGHRS, CDR2 YFSETQ. This CDR3 is built from 15 residues. The V and J ends lost 5 bases and 6 bases, in that order; junction bases with no gene match: 7.

There are many counts of this clonotype. The chain is built from TRBV5-1 and TRBJ2-5; possible D gene TRBD2, 7 bases. The germline V gene has CDR1 SGHRS and CDR2 YFSETQ. V lost 6 bases to trimming and J lost 4 bases, with 16 bases between them. This CDR3 contains 14 residues. The DNA of the CDR3 is TGCGCCAGCACCCACTGGGGGGGGCGAGAGACCCAGTACTTC. Protein sequence: CASTHWGGRETQYF.

This clonotype was detected ten times or more. V usage is TRBV24-1 and J usage is TRBJ2-1; TRBD1 matches at 7 bases. V gave up 0 bases and J gave up 4 bases; unmatched junction bases: 2. Germline loops: CDR1 KGHDR, CDR2 SFDVKD. CDR3 length equals 15 residues. The DNA of the CDR3 is TGTGCCACCAGTGATTTGAGGGGGCCTTACAATGAGCAGTTCTTC. Amino acids: CATSDLRGPYNEQFF.

This clonotype was recorded many times. The V gene is TRBV11-2, the J gene TRBJ2-7; 7 bases align to TRBD1. Germline loops: CDR1 SGHAT, CDR2 FQNNGV. CDR3 length equals 14 residues. V was clipped by 4 bases and J by 1 base; unmatched bases: 4. The CDR3 DNA reads as TGTGCCAGCAGCTGGACAGGCGGGTCCTACGAGCAGTACTTC. It specifies CASSWTGGSYEQYF.

This clonotype was recorded many times. The V and J genes are TRBV7-9 and TRBJ1-2, with 10 bases that match TRBD1. Germline V lookup: CDR1 SEHNR, CDR2 FQNEAQ (reference sequence). V shed 5 bases, J shed 14 bases, and the junction held 5 bases outside the gene matches. The CDR3 loop spans 11 amino acids. The CDR3 is CASSQRTGGTF. The CDR3 DNA sequence: TGTGCCAGCAGCCAACGGACAGGGGGGACCTTC.

There are many counts of this clonotype. The chain joins TRBV4-1 to TRBJ1-1; TRBD1 is a possible D gene (6 bases). Germline assignment: CDR1 MGHRA and CDR2 YSYEKL. Trimming cost V 0 bases and J 1 base, with 18 bases left between them. The CDR3 covers 18 residues. The CDR3 sequence is CASSQDKSWGQGNTEAFF. In nucleotides, the CDR3 is TGCGCCAGCAGCCAAGATAAAAGTTGGGGGCAGGGGAACACTGAAGCTTTCTTT.

In this sample, this clonotype turned up many times. The CDR3: CASSLGQAFTEAFF. DNA of the CDR3: TGTGCCAGCAGTTTGGGACAGGCTTTCACTGAAGCTTTCTTT. The chain couples TRBV12-3 or TRBV12-4 to TRBJ1-1, with 8 bases lining up with TRBD1. The ends lost 3 bases at V and 4 bases at J; junction bases unmatched: 4. The CDR3 length is 14 residues.

This clonotype has at least ten counts. The chain uses TRBV12-3 or TRBV12-4 and TRBJ2-7; weak D call: TRBD2 (6 bases). The CDR3 is 16 residues long. V gave up 4 bases and J gave up 7 bases, with 23 bases separating them. CDR3 bases: TGTGCCAGCAGTTGGGGCCGGCGGGGAGTTGCTACGGAGCAGTACTTC. This gives the protein CASSWGRRGVATEQYF.

This clonotype was picked up many times. V is TRBV20-1 and J is TRBJ1-3; D unclear. The V gene's germline CDR1 is DFQATT and CDR2 SNEGSKA (reference sequence). The CDR3 spans 13 residues. V dropped 1 base and J dropped 3 bases, with 7 bases sitting between them. The CDR3 DNA reads as TGCAGTGCTAGAGGAGGGTTTGGAAACACCATATATTTT. Its translation: CSARGGFGNTIYF.

This clonotype was detected many times. J is TRBJ2-1 and V is TRBV27, with 9 bases matching TRBD1. From germline, CDR1 is MNHEY and CDR2 SMNVEV (reference sequence). The CDR3 length is 15 residues. V lost 7 bases and J lost 3; bases outside the gene matches: 7. The CDR3 coding sequence is TGTGCCAGCAAGTTTGGGGGACAGGGCTACAATGAGCAGTTCTTC. It yields the protein CASKFGGQGYNEQFF.